These T cell receptor beta chains were read from a single sample in a study of shared clonotypes between healthy human individuals. TCRdb's copy holds only in-frame clones and misses some; the assay was immunoSEQ multiplex PCR. The sample contains approximately 1.4 million clones, 98% of which appear only once. Sequences were obtained from naive CD4+ T cells sorted from blood. The receptors shown here come from a young man in good health. The CDR3 runs from the conserved cysteine through the conserved F or W.

15	TRBV7-9	TRBJ2-3	CASSPPAGSTDTQYF
17	TRBV5-1	TRBJ2-2	CASSLEPSGSMAGELFF
12	TRBV7-9	TRBJ2-7	CASSFSAFEQYF
13	TRBV5-4	TRBJ2-7	CASSLTGFNEQYF
15	TRBV29-1	TRBJ2-2	CSVARWDRGTGELFF
14	TRBV27	TRBJ2-3	CASSFLGGSETQYF
13	TRBV11-3	TRBJ2-7	CASSRSYHYEQYF
14	TRBV19	TRBJ2-7	CASSTRQGGYEQYF
15	TRBV9	TRBJ2-7	CASSVGAGDTYEQYF
12	TRBV29-1	TRBJ2-2	CSVGQGTGELFF
14	TRBV6-5	TRBJ2-2	CASSWGQNTGELFF
16	TRBV27	TRBJ2-3	CASSSLTSGRVDTQYF
14	TRBV6-1	TRBJ2-3	CASTDRGYTDTQYF
12	TRBV12-5	TRBJ1-5	CASGLDNQPQHF
15	TRBV7-9	TRBJ2-2	CASSLAQGNTGELFF
12	TRBV10-2	TRBJ1-1	CASTPLGEEAFF
15	TRBV28	TRBJ1-1	CASRSAGVEDTEAFF
15	TRBV14	TRBJ2-2	CASSQDRLLTGELFF
15	TRBV5-1	TRBJ2-7	CASSLVFGLVDEQYF
13	TRBV5-8	TRBJ2-2	CASNPSNTGELFF
14	TRBV29-1	TRBJ2-1	CSVDATDRLNEQFF
16	TRBV28	TRBJ1-2	CASSFLQAGNNYGYTF
13	TRBV6-1	TRBJ2-1	CASSVWRNNEQFF
14	TRBV13	TRBJ2-1	CASSPRRSYNEQFF
17	TRBV7-3	TRBJ2-1	CASSLTFGGSSYNEQFF
15	TRBV2	TRBJ2-4	CASSEVQGAKNIQYF
14	TRBV19	TRBJ2-5	CASSRTGGAETQYF
15	TRBV30	TRBJ1-5	CAWSGTGRVNQPQHF
14	TRBV5-1	TRBJ2-5	CASSFRLLQETQYF
16	TRBV7-3	TRBJ2-2	CASSPTSGSFGGELFF
15	TRBV18	TRBJ1-4	CASSPLEGTGEKLFF
12	TRBV9	TRBJ2-3	CASSVGRAAQYF
11	TRBV28	TRBJ1-1	CASSLGREAFF
14	TRBV7-9	TRBJ2-2	CASSQRWFTGELFF
18	TRBV7-8	TRBJ1-4	CASSGIGGGGPLNEKLFF
14	TRBV7-9	TRBJ1-2	CASSLEPGAPSYTF
15	TRBV18	TRBJ1-5	CASSLAGQVNQPQHF
16	TRBV29-1	TRBJ2-1	CSVEDLWGAMVNEQFF
17	TRBV7-9	TRBJ1-4	CASSLALAGDVNEKLFF
14	TRBV28	TRBJ2-7	CASSFLQNSYEQYF